The sample holds many counts of the clone carrying this TCR beta chain. This sample was taken from a study of T cells after yellow fever vaccination. Template-switching 5'RACE yielded the TCR cDNA; a universal primer site and UMIs were added in the process. TCRdb redid the calling of the 5' RACE reads with MiXCR, one entry per CDR3 protein. The sample yields 50,000 to 60,000 distinct CDR3 sequences, 6.5% to 8% seen once. Germline assignment: CDR1 SGDLS and CDR2 YYNGEE. The CDR3 has 13 residues. V was cut by 0 bases and J by 7 bases, with 7 bases left in between. The chain combines TRBV9 with TRBJ2-2; D remains ambiguous. The material was CD8+ T cells not binding an NS4B(214-222) dextramer, sorted from PBMCs, obtained around 45 days after the first yellow fever vaccination. The sequence derives from a man between 18 and 29 years old who received the YFV17D yellow fever vaccine. The CDR3 nucleotides are TGTGCCAGCAGCGTAGTAGGGAACGGGGAGCTGTTTTTT. It specifies CASSVVGNGELFF.